These 14 T cell receptor beta chains were all obtained from the same sample, sequenced in a study of T cell changes during pregnancy in multiple sclerosis (dated by TCRdb to between 2017 and 2020). The library was prepared using the immunoSEQ multiplex PCR assay. TCRdb took this table from immuneACCESS and kept in-frame rearrangements with V and J called. Such tables lack part of the clones; where checked against another copy, unresolved V genes explain under half of the gap, and the rest is unexplained. The sample table contains tens of thousands of clones; only one count was recorded for approximately 94% of them. Over 2% of the sample goes to the ten largest clones. The sequencing here drew on peripheral blood, taken in the third trimester of pregnancy. The receptors come from a female donor with multiple sclerosis, enrolled in a pregnancy study.

The chain combines TRBV30 with TRBJ2-7, with D tentatively TRBD2 (5 bases). The germline V gene encodes CDR1 GTSNPN and CDR2 SVGIG (reference sequence). Trimming took 1 base from V and 1 from J, leaving 5 bases between them. This CDR3 has 12 amino acids. The CDR3 DNA follows: TGTGCCTGGAGTGGACTATCCTACGAGCAGTACTTC. The encoded protein is CAWSGLSYEQYF.

CDR3 in DNA: TGTGCCAGCACCCACGGGCTAGCGGGGCCTCAAGAGACCCAGTACTTC. This gives the protein CASTHGLAGPQETQYF. The chain has TRBV11-2 and TRBJ2-5, with TRBD2 matching over 9 bases. The ends lost 7 bases at V and 2 bases at J; junction bases unmatched: 11. Germline V gives CDR1 SGHAT, CDR2 FQNNGV. CDR3 length: 16 amino acids.

The gene calls are TRBV5-1 and TRBJ2-3; 8 bases agree with TRBD1. Germline V gene data show CDR1 as SGHRS and CDR2 as YFSETQ. Trimming took 2 bases from V and 6 from J; bases not matched to a gene: 5. CDR3 length equals 14 residues. The DNA of the CDR3 is TGCGCCAGCAGCTTTCAGGGGGCAGGGGATACGCAGTATTTT. Protein sequence: CASSFQGAGDTQYF.

This sequence joins TRBV5-6 and TRBJ1-2; D is undetermined. V lost 6 bases and J lost 2, with 17 bases in between. CDR1 is SGHDT and CDR2 is YYEEEE in the germline V gene. This CDR3 has 15 residues. Here the CDR3 DNA reads TGTGCCAGCACCCGGGGAGGTGGGCCAAACTATGGCTACACCTTC. This translates into CASTRGGGPNYGYTF.

V and J are TRBV13 and TRBJ1-2, with D possibly matching TRBD1 (6 bases). The CDR3 is 15 residues long. Trimming took off 0 bases at V and 7 bases at J, with 15 bases between the two ends. Germline-derived CDR1 and CDR2 are PRHDT and FYEKMQ (reference sequence). Here the CDR3 reads CASSLGGMGASGYTF. The DNA for the CDR3 is TGTGCCAGCAGCTTAGGCGGGATGGGGGCGAGTGGCTACACCTTC.

Concerning this clone: Within the sample, other DNA sequences also encode this same CDR3. CDR3 sequence reads: CASSPNTDTQYF. CDR3 coding DNA: TGTGCCAGCAGCCCAAACACAGATACGCAGTATTTT. The chain recombines TRBV9 with TRBJ2-3; no reliable D call. Trimming cost V 4 bases and J 2 bases, with 5 bases left between them. This CDR3 spans 12 amino acids. Germline loops: CDR1 SGDLS, CDR2 YYNGEE.

The rearrangement joins TRBV7-6 to TRBJ1-1; TRBD1 matches 8 bases. Germline CDR1 SGHVS, CDR2 FNYEAQ. This CDR3 has 14 residues. V lost 11 bases and J lost 5; bases outside the gene matches: 13. The CDR3 bases are TGTGCCCTGGTTACAGGGGGATTCAGTACTGAAGCTTTCTTT. Translated, it gives CALVTGGFSTEAFF.

The genes are TRBV18 and TRBJ2-1; D remains unclear. The CDR3 totals 13 residues. V dropped 4 bases and J dropped 5 bases, with 9 bases sitting between them. The germline V gene encodes CDR1 KGHSH and CDR2 LQKENI. CDR3 sequence reads: CASSQYQDNEQFF. In DNA form, the CDR3 reads TGTGCCAGCTCACAATACCAGGACAATGAGCAGTTCTTC.

V is TRBV9 and J is TRBJ2-3; 9 positions agree with TRBD1. CDR3 size: 16 residues. Germline-derived CDR1 and CDR2 are SGDLS and YYNGEE. V lost 3 bases to trimming and J lost 3 bases; unmatched junction nucleotides: 8. The CDR3 is CASSGRDRVRTDTQYF. The CDR3 DNA reads TGTGCCAGCAGCGGTCGGGACAGGGTGAGGACAGATACGCAGTATTTT.

The chain carries TRBV27 and TRBJ2-7; 10 nucleotides align to TRBD1. This CDR3 comprises 15 residues. Trimming at V came to 6 bases and at J to 5 bases, leaving 10 bases not matched to a gene. Germline V gene sequence: CDR1 MNHEY, CDR2 SMNVEV (reference sequence). The CDR3 sequence is CASSRPTGGIHEQYF. In DNA form, the CDR3 reads TGTGCCAGCAGCCGTCCGACAGGGGGCATACACGAGCAGTACTTC.

The rearrangement uses TRBV11-2 and TRBJ2-7; TRBD1 agrees at 8 bases. The CDR3 is 14 amino acids. Trimming took 2 bases from V and 3 from J; bases not matched to a gene: 3. Germline-derived CDR1 and CDR2 are SGHAT and FQNNGV. CDR3 loop: CASSLSGQVYEQYF. For the CDR3, the DNA is TGTGCCAGCAGCTTATCGGGACAGGTCTACGAGCAGTACTTC.

The J gene is TRBJ2-7, the V gene TRBV5-1; 7 nucleotides agree with TRBD1. The CDR3 covers 14 residues. V lost 3 bases, J lost 6 bases, and 9 bases stayed unmatched. CDR1 and CDR2 from the germline V gene are SGHRS and YFSETQ. CDR3 coding DNA: TGCGCCAGCAGCTCCGGACAGGCTCCGGGCGAGCAGTACTTC. Translation gives CASSSGQAPGEQYF.

This clone occurred once. The chain links TRBV7-3 to TRBJ2-3, with TRBD2 matching over 9 bases. The CDR3 has 17 amino acids. V lost 4 bases, J lost 6 bases, and 14 bases stayed unmatched. Germline CDR1 SGHTA, CDR2 FQGTGA. The CDR3 region has the DNA TGTGCCAGCAGCTCCTCCGAAGGAGCGGGGGGCCGGGATACGCAGTATTTT. Its protein is CASSSSEGAGGRDTQYF.

This clone was observed a single time. The chain employs TRBV6-1 and TRBJ1-2; D may be TRBD1 (6 bases). The CDR3 covers 14 residues. Germline V gene data show CDR1 as MNHNS and CDR2 as SASEGT. V lost 3 bases and J 4 bases, leaving 12 bases between the germline ends. The CDR3 spells CASSDSWDIYGYTF. CDR3 nucleotide sequence: TGTGCCAGCAGTGATTCTTGGGACATCTATGGCTACACCTTC.